Listed below are T cell receptor beta chains from one sample, sequenced in a study of cytomegalovirus exposure and HLA in healthy donors. Method: immunoSEQ multiplex PCR; TCRdb's copy keeps in-frame clones and lacks some. This table has 110,000 to 150,000 clones, around four fifths appearing once. The material sequenced was PBMCs. The receptor source for this set is a woman aged 25 to 39 in good health and CMV-seronegative. Both conserved end residues are part of each CDR3. Fields, in order: CDR3 protein, J gene, V gene, D gene. A D gene is named only where the DNA matches it firmly.

CDR3: CASGPHRASAAQHF
J: TRBJ1-5
V: TRBV5-8
D: .

CDR3: CASSLSPRGREEYGNTIYF
J: TRBJ1-3
V: TRBV27
D: .

CDR3: CASSFELAGSHTQYF
J: TRBJ2-3
V: TRBV5-4
D: TRBD2

CDR3: CASSLDRGQPQHF
J: TRBJ1-5
V: TRBV5-1
D: TRBD1

CDR3: CASSYSWTGGNQPQHF
J: TRBJ1-5
V: TRBV6-5
D: TRBD1

CDR3: CASTIGTVNTEAFF
J: TRBJ1-1
V: TRBV6-1
D: TRBD1

CDR3: CASGGGRDGNSPLHF
J: TRBJ1-6
V: TRBV6-1
D: .

CDR3: CASSRILADTGELFF
J: TRBJ2-2
V: TRBV11-2
D: TRBD2

CDR3: CARGGHRAGVTQYF
J: TRBJ2-3
V: TRBV6-4
D: .

CDR3: CASRARGRGSGYTF
J: TRBJ1-2
V: TRBV6-5
D: .

CDR3: CASSPLTGAYRGEAFF
J: TRBJ1-1
V: TRBV5-5
D: TRBD1

CDR3: CASSPELAGARLRKQFF
J: TRBJ2-1
V: TRBV18
D: TRBD2

CDR3: CASSLEGEVNTEAFF
J: TRBJ1-1
V: TRBV11-2
D: .

CDR3: CASSPGWGQGNTEAFF
J: TRBJ1-1
V: TRBV6-6
D: .

CDR3: CSVAFQGTGNSNQPQHF
J: TRBJ1-5
V: TRBV29-1
D: .

CDR3: CASSLLQGEQPQHF
J: TRBJ1-5
V: TRBV5-6
D: TRBD1

CDR3: CASTMDTTNYGYTF
J: TRBJ1-2
V: TRBV6-5
D: .

CDR3: CATSSRQTNTEAFF
J: TRBJ1-1
V: TRBV15
D: .

CDR3: CSVSAGNTEAFF
J: TRBJ1-1
V: TRBV29-1
D: .

CDR3: CASSQVWHPDYEQYF
J: TRBJ2-7
V: TRBV4-3
D: .

CDR3: CASTNRGQGNTIYF
J: TRBJ1-3
V: TRBV28
D: .

CDR3: CASSPLSEGAQETQYF
J: TRBJ2-5
V: TRBV28
D: .

CDR3: CASRDSDRAGEKLFF
J: TRBJ1-4
V: TRBV7-9
D: TRBD1

CDR3: CASSRQSPSAGFSYNEQFF
J: TRBJ2-1
V: TRBV4-2
D: .

CDR3: CASGRQGQANTGELFF
J: TRBJ2-2
V: TRBV7-9
D: .

CDR3: CASSNIGETGRYEQYF
J: TRBJ2-7
V: TRBV11-2
D: TRBD1

CDR3: CASSPSTQETQYF
J: TRBJ2-5
V: TRBV18
D: .

CDR3: CASSVGIDTQYF
J: TRBJ2-3
V: TRBV9
D: .

CDR3: CASSLSRIGQFF
J: TRBJ2-1
V: TRBV5-1
D: .

CDR3: CASSLDLAGELFF
J: TRBJ2-2
V: TRBV11-3
D: .

CDR3: CASSVGSGGGQDEQFF
J: TRBJ2-1
V: TRBV9
D: TRBD2

CDR3: CASSPKEGNSYNEQFF
J: TRBJ2-1
V: TRBV5-1
D: .

CDR3: CANRDRAGTDTQYF
J: TRBJ2-3
V: TRBV2
D: TRBD1

CDR3: CATQDSPPNYEQYF
J: TRBJ2-7
V: TRBV6-6
D: .

CDR3: CASSQMGGGGWAKNIQYF
J: TRBJ2-4
V: TRBV7-2
D: TRBD2